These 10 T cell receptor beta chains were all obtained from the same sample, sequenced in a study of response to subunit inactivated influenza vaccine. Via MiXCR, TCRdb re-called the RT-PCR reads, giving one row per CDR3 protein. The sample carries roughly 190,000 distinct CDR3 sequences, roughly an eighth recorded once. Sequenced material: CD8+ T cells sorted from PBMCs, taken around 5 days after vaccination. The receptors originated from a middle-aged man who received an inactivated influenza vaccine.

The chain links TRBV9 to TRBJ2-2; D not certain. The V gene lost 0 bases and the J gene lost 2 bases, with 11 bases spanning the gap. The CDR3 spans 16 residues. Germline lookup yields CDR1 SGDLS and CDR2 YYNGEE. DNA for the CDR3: TGTGCCAGCAGCGTAGTGTCCAGGACCAACACCGGGGAGCTGTTTTTT. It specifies CASSVVSRTNTGELFF.

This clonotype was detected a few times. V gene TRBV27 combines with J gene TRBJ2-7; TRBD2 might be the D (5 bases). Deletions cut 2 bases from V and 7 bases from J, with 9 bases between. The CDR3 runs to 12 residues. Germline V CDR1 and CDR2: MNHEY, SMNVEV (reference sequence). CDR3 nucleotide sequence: TGTGCCAGCAGTTTAGTTCGAGGGGAGCAGTACTTC. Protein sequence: CASSLVRGEQYF.

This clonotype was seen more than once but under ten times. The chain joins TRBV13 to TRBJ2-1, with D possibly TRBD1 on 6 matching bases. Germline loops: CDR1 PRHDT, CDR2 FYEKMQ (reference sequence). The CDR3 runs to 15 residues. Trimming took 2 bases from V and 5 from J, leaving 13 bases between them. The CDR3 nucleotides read TGTGCCAGCAGCTTACGGCAGGGGCACGACAATGAGCAGTTCTTC. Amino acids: CASSLRQGHDNEQFF.

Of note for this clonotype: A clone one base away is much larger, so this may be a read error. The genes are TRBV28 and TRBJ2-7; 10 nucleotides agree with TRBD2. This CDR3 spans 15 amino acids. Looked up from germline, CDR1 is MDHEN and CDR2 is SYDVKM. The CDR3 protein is CPSSFGLAANYEQYF. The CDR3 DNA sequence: TGTCCCAGCAGTTTCGGACTAGCGGCGAACTACGAGCAGTACTTC.

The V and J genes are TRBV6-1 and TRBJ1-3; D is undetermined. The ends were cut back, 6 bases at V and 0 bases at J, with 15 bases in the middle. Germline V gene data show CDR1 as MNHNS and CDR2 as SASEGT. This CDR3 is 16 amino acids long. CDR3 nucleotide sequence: TGTGCCAGCAGCCCATCTACTGGATTCTCTGGAAACACCATATATTTT. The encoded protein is CASSPSTGFSGNTIYF.

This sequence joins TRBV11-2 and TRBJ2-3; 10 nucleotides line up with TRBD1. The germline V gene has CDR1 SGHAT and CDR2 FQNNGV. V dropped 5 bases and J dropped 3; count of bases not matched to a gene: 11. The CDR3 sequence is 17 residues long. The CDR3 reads CASSRDRGLSGTDTQYF. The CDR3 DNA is TGTGCCAGCAGCCGAGACAGGGGGCTTTCGGGGACAGATACGCAGTATTTT.

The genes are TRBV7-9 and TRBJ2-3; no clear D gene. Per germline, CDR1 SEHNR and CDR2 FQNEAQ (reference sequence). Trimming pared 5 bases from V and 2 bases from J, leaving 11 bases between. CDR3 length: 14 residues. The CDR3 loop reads CASSNYDDTDTQYF. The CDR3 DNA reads TGTGCCAGCAGCAATTATGATGACACAGATACGCAGTATTTT.

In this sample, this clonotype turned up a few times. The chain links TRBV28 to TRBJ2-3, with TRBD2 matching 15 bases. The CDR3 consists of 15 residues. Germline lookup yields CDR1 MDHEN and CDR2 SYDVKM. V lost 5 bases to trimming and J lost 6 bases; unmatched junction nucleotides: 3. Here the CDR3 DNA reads TGTGCCAGCAGTCTTGGGACTAGCGGGAGGGATACGCAGTATTTT. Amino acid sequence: CASSLGTSGRDTQYF.

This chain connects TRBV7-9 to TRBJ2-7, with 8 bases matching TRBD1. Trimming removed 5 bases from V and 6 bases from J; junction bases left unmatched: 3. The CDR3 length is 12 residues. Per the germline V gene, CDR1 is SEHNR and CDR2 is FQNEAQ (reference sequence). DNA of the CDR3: TGTGCCAGCAGCCACGACAGGGGCGAGCAGTACTTC. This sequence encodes CASSHDRGEQYF. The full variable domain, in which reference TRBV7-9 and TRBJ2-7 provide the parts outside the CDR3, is DTGVSQNPRHKITKRGQNVTFRCDPISEHNRLYWYRQTLGQGPEFLTYFQNEAQLEKSRLLSDRFSAERPKGSFSTLEIQRTEQGDSAMYLCASSHDRGEQYFGPGTRLTVT.

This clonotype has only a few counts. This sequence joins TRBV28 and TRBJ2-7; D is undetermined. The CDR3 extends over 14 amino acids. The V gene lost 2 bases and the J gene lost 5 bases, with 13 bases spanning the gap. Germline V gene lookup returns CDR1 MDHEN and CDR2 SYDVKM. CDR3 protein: CASSLDSLIDEQYF. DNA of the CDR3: TGTGCCAGCAGTTTAGATTCCCTAATAGACGAGCAGTACTTC.